Below, 3 T cell receptor beta chains from the same sample are listed, as sequenced in a study of beta chain features in type 1 diabetes. The whole isolated RNA underwent reverse transcription, so sequencing captured expressed TCRB transcripts. The table came from immunoSEQ multiplex PCR; TCRdb's copy has only in-frame clones and leaves some out. The sample shows just under 150,000 clones, less than 11% of them seen only once. Sequenced sample: naive CD4+ T cells from blood. These receptors all come from a young man in good health.

The chain links TRBV5-4 to TRBJ2-3, with TRBD2 identical over 12 bases. CDR1 and CDR2 (germline): SGHNT, YYREEE (reference sequence). The CDR3 spans 17 residues. The junction had 6 bases not matched to a gene; V was cut back by 4 bases and J by 0 bases. The CDR3 spells CASSERLAGASTDTQYF. In DNA form, the CDR3 reads TGTGCCAGCAGCGAAAGACTAGCGGGGGCTAGCACAGATACGCAGTATTTT.

This clone showed up just a few times. The chain uses TRBV7-3 and TRBJ1-6; D not certain. There are 13 residues in the CDR3. CDR1 is SGHTA, CDR2 FQGTGA, per germline. Trimming took off 5 bases at V and 7 bases at J, with 9 bases between the two ends. The CDR3 protein is CASSPAGNSPLHF. The CDR3 bases are TGTGCCAGCAGCCCCGCAGGAAATTCACCCCTCCACTTT.

The V gene is TRBV4-1, the J gene TRBJ2-5, with a weak D call TRBD1 (6 bases). V was clipped by 0 bases and J by 3 bases, with 17 bases between them. CDR1 is MGHRA, CDR2 YSYEKL, per germline. The CDR3 has 17 amino acids. The CDR3 DNA sequence: TGCGCCAGCAGCCAAGATTGGGGGCCACCCTCGGAAGAGACCCAGTACTTC. Its protein is CASSQDWGPPSEETQYF.